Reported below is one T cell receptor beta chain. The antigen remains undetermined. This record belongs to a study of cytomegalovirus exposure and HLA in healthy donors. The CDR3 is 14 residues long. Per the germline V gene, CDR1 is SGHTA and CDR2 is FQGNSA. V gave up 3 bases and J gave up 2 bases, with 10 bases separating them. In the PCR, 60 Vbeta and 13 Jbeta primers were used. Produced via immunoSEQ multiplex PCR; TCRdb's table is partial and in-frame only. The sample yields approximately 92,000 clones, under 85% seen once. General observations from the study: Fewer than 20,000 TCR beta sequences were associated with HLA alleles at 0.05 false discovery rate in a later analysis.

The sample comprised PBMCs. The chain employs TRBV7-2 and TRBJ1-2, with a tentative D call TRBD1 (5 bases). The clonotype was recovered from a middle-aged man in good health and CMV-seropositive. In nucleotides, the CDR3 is TGTGCCAGCAGCTTCCAGGGAGGCAACTATGGCTACACCTTC. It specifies CASSFQGGNYGYTF.